The clone carrying this T cell receptor (beta chain) has a handful of counts. Its antigen is as yet unknown. Template switching introduced a universal primer site, and the cDNA bore unique molecular identifiers. MiXCR, run by TCRdb on the 5' RACE reads, gives a single entry per CDR3 protein. The sample has about 200,000 distinct CDR3 sequences, about 11% seen once. This record comes from a study of identical twins. Germline V gives CDR1 SQVTM, CDR2 ANQGSEA. V was shortened by 3 bases and J by 7 bases, with 10 bases between the two germline ends. This CDR3 region has 12 residues. Overall study results and limits: The abundant beta clonotypes from cord blood had fewer insertions, and memory repertoires had none of this. Conclusions relied on cross-sectional statistical analysis, not following the same donors.

Material: memory T cells sorted from blood. V usage is TRBV29-1 and J usage is TRBJ2-1; unclear D gene. This receptor was taken from a man in his fifties or sixties in good health. CDR3: CSVESMGNEQFF. Here the CDR3 DNA reads TGCAGCGTTGAGTCCATGGGGAATGAGCAGTTCTTC.